What follows are 9 T cell receptor beta chains derived from one specimen sequenced in a study of blood T cells in healthy people across ages. The use of a sample-barcoded 5' primer and a J-beta primer mix characterized a second PCR of about 7 to 12 cycles. MiXCR, run by TCRdb on the 5' RACE reads, gives a single entry per CDR3 protein. The sample records some 1.6 million distinct CDR3 sequences, 30% to 35% being singletons. The material sequenced was blood. The receptors derive from a woman aged 25 to 39 in good health.

This clonotype was recorded a few times. The chain combines TRBV20-1 with TRBJ2-5; D might be TRBD2 (6 bases). The CDR3 loop spans 14 amino acids. Trimming pared 5 bases from V and 1 base from J, leaving 14 bases between. In germline, CDR1 is DFQATT, CDR2 SNEGSKA (reference sequence). The CDR3: CSALELTSQETQYF. CDR3 nucleotides: TGCAGTGCTCTTGAATTGACTAGCCAAGAGACCCAGTACTTC.

The chain carries TRBV11-2 and TRBJ2-5; the match to TRBD2 covers 8 bases. The CDR3 extends over 16 amino acids. The germline V gene has CDR1 SGHAT and CDR2 FQNNGV. V was clipped by 0 bases and J by 5 bases; unmatched bases: 8. DNA for the CDR3: TGTGCCAGCAGCTTAGATGCCGCGGGACTAGGCGAGACCCAGTACTTC. As protein: CASSLDAAGLGETQYF.

In this sample, this clonotype turned up a few times. This chain connects TRBV7-2 to TRBJ2-1, with 7 bases lining up with TRBD1. CDR1 SGHTA and CDR2 FQGNSA come from the germline V gene. The CDR3 consists of 16 residues. Trimming took 5 bases from V and 5 from J; bases not matched to a gene: 12. The CDR3, as DNA: TGTGCCAGCAGCAGATCGACAGGGTTAAAAAACAATGAGCAGTTCTTC. It encodes CASSRSTGLKNNEQFF.

This rearrangement joins TRBV3-1 to TRBJ1-6; possibly TRBD1 for D (6 bases). The germline V gene encodes CDR1 LGHDT and CDR2 YNNKEL (reference sequence). V was clipped by 6 bases and J by 7 bases, with 13 bases between them. The length of the CDR3 is 14 residues. The CDR3 nucleotides read TGTGCCAGCAGGGAGAGGGGGATGAATTCACCCCTCCACTTT. This gives the protein CASRERGMNSPLHF. The full variable domain, rest sourced from reference TRBV3-1 and TRBJ1-6, is DTAVSQTPKYLVTQMGNDKSIKCEQNLGHDTMYWYKQDSKKFLKIMFSYNNKELIINETVPNRFSPKSPDKAHLNLHINSLELGDSAVYFCASRERGMNSPLHFGNGTRLTVT.

For this clonotype: The junction does not match germline at one end; this may be a read error. This chain uses TRBV10-3 with TRBJ1-5; D possibly corresponds to TRBD1 (6 bases). The CDR3 runs 12 residues. Germline V gene data show CDR1 as ENHRY and CDR2 as SYGVKD. CDR3 DNA sequence: TGTGCCATCAGGGACAGCAATCGGCCCCAGCATTTT. As protein: CAIRDSNRPQHF.

J is TRBJ2-1 and V is TRBV7-6; 10 bases align to TRBD1. The trim removed 6 bases at V and 4 bases at J, leaving 15 bases unmatched. CDR1 SGHVS and CDR2 FNYEAQ come from the germline V gene. The CDR3 contains 18 residues. In nucleotides, the CDR3 is TGTGCCAGCAGGCAACTTTGGGGACGGGACAGGGGTTACAATGAGCAGTTCTTC. As protein: CASRQLWGRDRGYNEQFF.

This clonotype was detected a few times. The chain couples TRBV3-1 to TRBJ2-7; D gene ambiguous. Trimming removed 1 base from V and 3 bases from J, with 7 bases in between. This CDR3 has 13 residues. Germline V gene lookup returns CDR1 LGHDT and CDR2 YNNKEL (reference sequence). The CDR3 DNA reads as TGTGCCAGCAGCCAAGTCAGGAGCTACGAGCAGTACTTC. Protein: CASSQVRSYEQYF.

This clonotype was seen a few times. The rearrangement links TRBV4-1 to TRBJ1-1; no definite D call. Germline CDR1 is MGHRA and CDR2 is YSYEKL. The CDR3 runs 14 residues. The V end lost 3 bases, the J end lost 3 bases, and 11 bases lay between the germline ends. DNA of the CDR3: TGCGCCAGCAGCCATTCTCAAGGGTACACTGAAGCTTTCTTT. It translates to CASSHSQGYTEAFF.

The chain employs TRBV20-1 and TRBJ1-2; D is ambiguous. The length of the CDR3 is 13 residues. The germline gives CDR1 DFQATT, CDR2 SNEGSKA (reference sequence). V shed 3 bases and J shed 3 bases, with 11 bases lying between them. In DNA form, the CDR3 reads TGCAGTGCTAGCGCCGGGTTGTACTATGGCTACACCTTC. This codes for CSASAGLYYGYTF.